The 25 T cell receptor beta chains below were found in one sample sequenced in a study of blood T cell repertoires in COVID-19. Here immunoSEQ multiplex PCR was the method, and the copy in TCRdb shows in-frame clones only, minus some. This table has roughly 100,000 clones, about 90% appearing once. Specimen: peripheral blood. These receptors were collected from a human donor in a cohort sampled during active COVID-19.

J is TRBJ2-7 and V is TRBV28, with 7 bases aligning to TRBD2. CDR1 is MDHEN, CDR2 SYDVKM, per germline. The CDR3 has 15 residues. Trimming removed 5 bases from V and 1 base from J; junction bases left unmatched: 8. DNA for the CDR3: TGTGCCAGCAGTGTTTCCGGGACTACTTCCTACGAGCAGTACTTC. Protein: CASSVSGTTSYEQYF.

This clone has only one observation. This chain connects TRBV5-4 to TRBJ2-5; TRBD1 agrees at 9 bases. The length of the CDR3 is 14 residues. J lost 5 bases, V lost 4 bases, and 6 bases had no gene match. Germline lookup yields CDR1 SGHNT and CDR2 YYREEE (reference sequence). The CDR3 reads CASSQQGAGETQYF. The CDR3 region has the DNA TGTGCCAGCAGCCAACAGGGGGCCGGGGAGACCCAGTACTTC.

The V gene is TRBV19, the J gene TRBJ1-1, with 8 bases identical to TRBD1. The CDR3 sequence is 14 residues long. Germline trimming cut 5 bases from V and 6 bases from J; bases unmatched to any gene: 8. Germline V gives CDR1 LNHDA, CDR2 SQIVND (reference sequence). For the CDR3, the DNA is TGTGCCAGTAGTCCCCAGGGGGCGTACGCTGAAGCTTTCTTT. It specifies CASSPQGAYAEAFF.

The CDR3 DNA is TGTGCCAGCAGCGTAGGACTACACGGCACAGATACGCAGTATTTT. This encodes CASSVGLHGTDTQYF. V is TRBV9 and J is TRBJ2-3, with D possibly being TRBD2 (5 bases). The CDR3 sequence is 15 residues long. Between the trimmed V and J ends, which lost 0 bases and 1 base, there was a span of 9 bases. From germline, CDR1 is SGDLS and CDR2 YYNGEE.

The chain is built from TRBV7-8 and TRBJ2-2, with TRBD1 matching over 8 bases. CDR1 and CDR2 from the germline V gene are SGHVS and FQNEAQ. This CDR3 has 16 residues. V shed 6 bases and J 5 bases; nucleotides not matched to a gene: 11. The CDR3 sequence is CASSFQAGGRTGELFF. CDR3 sequence (DNA): TGTGCCAGCAGTTTTCAAGCAGGGGGCCGAACCGGGGAGCTGTTTTTT.

V usage is TRBV7-8 and J usage is TRBJ1-6; D remains ambiguous. V shed 4 bases and J shed 3 bases, with 13 bases lying between them. The CDR3 has 16 amino acids. Germline V gives CDR1 SGHVS, CDR2 FQNEAQ. CDR3 loop: CASSYTDGGYNSPLHF. The DNA for the CDR3 is TGTGCCAGCAGCTATACCGATGGCGGCTATAATTCACCCCTCCACTTT.

The chain combines TRBV7-2 with TRBJ2-1, with TRBD1 matching 7 bases. Trimming at V came to 0 bases and at J to 10 bases, leaving 3 bases not matched to a gene. The germline V gene encodes CDR1 SGHTA and CDR2 FQGNSA. CDR3 length equals 13 residues. The CDR3 sequence is CASSLAPGQEQFF. CDR3 sequence (DNA): TGTGCCAGCAGCTTAGCCCCGGGACAGGAGCAGTTCTTC.

V gene TRBV7-8 combines with J gene TRBJ2-3; the D gene is possibly TRBD1 (6 bases). V was cut by 4 bases and J by 1 base, with 12 bases left in between. The V gene's germline CDR1 is SGHVS and CDR2 FQNEAQ. The CDR3 spans 15 residues. The CDR3 region is CASSSRQVRTDTQYF. The CDR3 DNA follows: TGTGCCAGCAGCTCCCGACAGGTACGCACAGATACGCAGTATTTT.

The chain uses TRBV7-9 and TRBJ2-1; TRBD2 matches at 13 bases. V was clipped by 7 bases and J by 8 bases; unmatched bases: 11. There are 16 residues in the CDR3. Looked up from germline, CDR1 is SEHNR and CDR2 is FQNEAQ (reference sequence). In DNA form, the CDR3 reads TGTGCCAGCACCCGACTAGCGGGAGGAATAGGGGATGAGCAGTTCTTC. Amino acid sequence: CASTRLAGGIGDEQFF.

This clone was picked up one time. This CDR3 reads CASTLDRAFNYGYTF. CDR3 bases: TGCGCCAGCACCTTAGACAGGGCTTTTAACTATGGCTACACCTTC. The V call is TRBV5-1, the J call TRBJ1-2; 7 positions agree with TRBD1. The CDR3 runs to 15 residues. Germline V lookup: CDR1 SGHRS, CDR2 YFSETQ. The trim removed 6 bases at V and 1 base at J, leaving 9 bases unmatched.

The V call is TRBV12-3 or TRBV12-4, the J call TRBJ2-3; no reliable D call. Trimming cost V 3 bases and J 4 bases, with 8 bases left between them. This CDR3 contains 13 residues. Here the CDR3 reads CASSFLLPDTQYF. The CDR3 DNA is TGTGCCAGCAGTTTTCTCCTCCCAGATACGCAGTATTTT.

Only a few counts were recorded for this clone. The chain recombines TRBV7-9 with TRBJ2-1, with TRBD1 matching 8 bases. V dropped 5 bases and J dropped 8; count of bases not matched to a gene: 17. Germline V gene sequence: CDR1 SEHNR, CDR2 FQNEAQ (reference sequence). The CDR3 runs 17 residues. The CDR3 loop is CASSVPQGDRRFDEQFF. The CDR3 nucleotides are TGTGCCAGCAGCGTCCCCCAGGGGGACAGGCGCTTCGATGAGCAGTTCTTC.

V usage is TRBV7-3 and J usage is TRBJ1-1; the D gene is possibly TRBD1 (5 bases). The CDR3 covers 13 residues. V was trimmed by 3 bases and J by 4 bases, leaving 9 bases between them. The germline V gene has CDR1 SGHTA and CDR2 FQGTGA. The CDR3 here is CASSFGRATEAFF. The CDR3 DNA reads TGTGCCAGCAGCTTTGGCAGGGCCACTGAAGCTTTCTTT.

V usage is TRBV19 and J usage is TRBJ1-2; weak D call: TRBD1 (6 bases). Trimming removed 5 bases at V and 1 base at J, with 8 bases between. The CDR3 extends over 13 amino acids. Germline CDR1 reads LNHDA; CDR2 reads SQIVND (reference sequence). CDR3 sequence (DNA): TGTGCCAGTAGTTCACAGGGTAACTATGGCTACACCTTC. Encoded protein: CASSSQGNYGYTF.

This clone was counted a single time. The gene calls are TRBV28 and TRBJ1-1; tentative D call: TRBD1 (5 bases). The CDR3 runs to 11 residues. The V and J ends lost 5 bases and 8 bases respectively, with 9 bases between them. CDR1 is MDHEN and CDR2 is SYDVKM in the germline V gene. CDR3 nucleotide sequence: TGTGCCAGCAGTCCCGGGGGGGAAGCTTTCTTT. Translation: CASSPGGEAFF.

This clone occurred once. The genes are TRBV15 and TRBJ2-7; the match to TRBD1 covers 10 bases. With V trimmed by 3 bases and J by 5 bases, 4 bases remained unmatched. This CDR3 contains 14 residues. The germline V gene encodes CDR1 LNHNV and CDR2 YYDKDF (reference sequence). CDR3 DNA sequence: TGTGCCACCAGCAGTCCCGGGACAGGGGACGAGCAGTACTTC. Its protein is CATSSPGTGDEQYF.

The chain combines TRBV16 with TRBJ2-5; D remains unclear. CDR3 length: 15 residues. Trimming stripped 1 base from V and 5 bases from J, with 14 bases between. The V gene's germline CDR1 is KGHSY and CDR2 FQNENV. CDR3 sequence reads: CASSQFSLGVETQYF. The CDR3 region has the DNA TGTGCCAGCAGCCAATTTTCTCTCGGAGTCGAGACCCAGTACTTC.

V is TRBV7-9 and J is TRBJ2-7; 7 positions agree with TRBD1. CDR3 length equals 15 residues. Per germline, CDR1 SEHNR and CDR2 FQNEAQ (reference sequence). V lost 5 bases and J lost 3; bases outside the gene matches: 10. CDR3 region: CASSERPGQLYEQYF. The CDR3 DNA sequence: TGTGCCAGCAGCGAGCGGCCGGGACAGCTCTACGAGCAGTACTTC.

This sequence joins TRBV5-5 and TRBJ1-5; 12 nucleotides match TRBD1. CDR3 length: 15 residues. Trimming removed 3 bases from V and 5 bases from J; junction bases left unmatched: 3. CDR1 SGHKS and CDR2 YYEKEE come from the germline V gene (reference sequence). DNA for the CDR3: TGTGCCAGCAGCTGGGGACAGGGGGCAGATCAGCCCCAGCATTTT. Translating gives CASSWGQGADQPQHF.

The CDR3, as DNA: TGTGCCAGCAGCCAAGATGATGTGGGGGCGAGCTCCTACGAGCAGTACTTC. Its protein is CASSQDDVGASSYEQYF. The V call is TRBV3-1 (or the pseudogene TRBV3-2), the J call TRBJ2-7, with a tentative D call TRBD1 (6 bases). V gave up 0 bases and J gave up 0 bases, with 15 bases separating them. From germline, CDR1 is LGHDT and CDR2 YNNKEL (reference sequence). The CDR3 is made up of 17 amino acids.

In this sample, this clone turned up a few times. CDR3 in DNA: TGTGCCAGCAGCTTAGCGGACAGGACCTGGGTTCCGACAGATACGCAGTATTTT. Protein: CASSLADRTWVPTDTQYF. This sequence joins TRBV7-9 and TRBJ2-3; 7 nucleotides agree with TRBD1. V dropped 0 bases and J dropped 3; count of bases not matched to a gene: 12. Germline V gives CDR1 SEHNR, CDR2 FQNEAQ (reference sequence). The CDR3 has 18 amino acids.

The chain is built from TRBV5-4 and TRBJ2-7, with TRBD1 matching over 7 bases. From germline, CDR1 is SGHNT and CDR2 YYREEE (reference sequence). Trimming removed 4 bases from V and 0 bases from J; junction bases left unmatched: 1. The CDR3 covers 13 residues. In DNA form, the CDR3 reads TGTGCCAGCAGCGGACAGGCCTCCTACGAGCAGTACTTC. Translated, it gives CASSGQASYEQYF.

This chain joins TRBV4-1 and TRBJ2-7; 8 bases match TRBD1. The CDR3 consists of 15 residues. Germline V lookup: CDR1 MGHRA, CDR2 YSYEKL. V was clipped by 1 base and J by 3 bases; unmatched bases: 5. CDR3 amino acids: CASSQVGGQVYEQYF. The CDR3 coding sequence is TGCGCCAGCAGCCAAGTAGGGGGACAGGTCTACGAGCAGTACTTC.

The rearrangement uses TRBV3-1 (or the pseudogene TRBV3-2) and TRBJ1-1; TRBD1 agrees at 10 bases. The ends lost 7 bases at V and 5 bases at J; junction bases unmatched: 7. The CDR3 totals 14 residues. CDR1 is LGHDT and CDR2 is YNNKEL in the germline V gene (reference sequence). The CDR3 sequence is CASTTQGQGTEAFF. CDR3 nucleotides: TGTGCCAGCACCACTCAGGGACAGGGGACTGAAGCTTTCTTT.

V is TRBV5-6 and J is TRBJ1-2; D remains ambiguous. The V end was cut by 0 bases, the J end by 8 bases, with 17 bases between. CDR1 is SGHDT, CDR2 YYEEEE, per germline. The length of the CDR3 is 15 residues. The CDR3 protein is CASSLVLASGRGYTF. The CDR3 bases are TGTGCCAGCAGCTTGGTGCTTGCTTCAGGAAGAGGCTACACCTTC. The complete variable domain, with remaining parts taken from reference TRBV5-6 and TRBJ1-2, reads DAGVTQSPTHLIKTRGQQVTLRCSPKSGHDTVSWYQQALGQGPQFIFQYYEEEERQRGNFPDRFSGHQFPNYSSELNVNALLLGDSALYLCASSLVLASGRGYTFGSGTRLTVV.